A selection of T cell receptor beta chains follows, all from one sample in a study of Tregs in tolerant kidney transplant recipients. This table comes from immunoSEQ multiplex PCR, and its TCRdb copy is limited to in-frame clones, with some not included. The data hold 75,000 to 95,000 clones, with 90% to 95% observed a single time. Sequenced sample: CD8+ T cells from blood. The receptor source for this set is a human donor in good health. The CDR3 runs from the conserved cysteine through the conserved F or W. The D gene is left open where the match is weak. A clone size is listed for some rows: how often the clone was seen (once, few, many), or a class if it is expanded.

>TRBJ2-1|TRBV2|TRBD2|-
CASSGIAGATYNEQFF
TGTGCCAGCAGTGGCATAGCGGGGGCTACCTACAATGAGCAGTTCTTC
>TRBJ2-2|TRBV9|TRBD1|-
CASSVPGTGNTGELFF
TGTGCCAGCAGCGTTCCCGGGACAGGAAACACCGGGGAGCTGTTTTTT
>TRBJ2-7|TRBV5-4|-|-
CASSLDGEAYEQYF
TGTGCCAGCAGCTTGGACGGGGAGGCCTACGAGCAGTACTTC
>TRBJ2-7|TRBV25-1|-|-
CASSEYYEQYF
TGTGCCAGCAGTGAATATTACGAGCAGTACTTC
>TRBJ2-3|TRBV19|-|-
CASSILPGAITDTQYF
TGTGCCAGTAGTATTCTACCAGGGGCGATCACAGATACGCAGTATTTT
>TRBJ2-1|TRBV29-1|TRBD2|-
CSVLGVPGLADYNEQFF
TGCAGCGTTCTTGGGGTACCGGGACTAGCGGACTACAATGAGCAGTTCTTC
>TRBJ1-1|TRBV4-2|-|-
CASSQDGLDGGMDTEAFF
TGTGCCAGCAGCCAAGACGGGTTAGATGGGGGGATGGACACTGAAGCTTTCTTT
>TRBJ1-2|TRBV27|-|once
CASSFGGRGGYTF
TGTGCCAGCAGTTTTGGCGGGAGGGGCGGCTACACCTTC
>TRBJ1-1|TRBV19|-|-
CASSSIGGNTEAFF
TGTGCCAGTAGTTCGATAGGCGGGAACACTGAAGCTTTCTTT
>TRBJ1-2|TRBV6-1|TRBD1|-
CASRDREDGYTF
TGTGCCAGCAGAGACAGGGAGGATGGCTACACCTTC
>TRBJ1-1|TRBV5-5|-|-
CASSLQDPRGAFF
TGTGCCAGCAGCTTGCAGGACCCCCGGGGAGCTTTCTTT
>TRBJ2-2|TRBV16|-|-
CASSQSASKATGELFF
TGTGCCAGCAGCCAATCAGCGAGTAAAGCAACCGGGGAGCTGTTTTTT
>TRBJ2-1|TRBV7-2|-|-
CASSLALVLYTLNEQFF
TGTGCCAGCAGCTTAGCCCTGGTTTTATATACCCTCAATGAGCAGTTCTTC
>TRBJ2-7|TRBV2|-|-
CASTPKDTTYEQYF
TGTGCCAGCACCCCCAAGGACACGACTTACGAGCAGTACTTC
>TRBJ1-5|TRBV6-5|TRBD1|-
CASSAGTGSNQPQHF
TGTGCCAGCAGCGCCGGGACAGGGTCCAATCAGCCCCAGCATTTT
>TRBJ2-7|TRBV27|-|once
CASSTTSRGEQYF
TGTGCCAGCAGTACAACTAGCAGGGGCGAGCAGTACTTC
>TRBJ2-7|TRBV6-5|TRBD1|-
CASSYSKWGRGSEQYF
TGTGCCAGCAGTTACTCGAAGTGGGGCAGGGGGAGCGAGCAGTACTTC
>TRBJ2-7|TRBV5-1|-|-
CASSLNHPDGLDTYEQYF
TGCGCCAGCAGCTTAAACCATCCGGACGGCCTAGATACCTACGAGCAGTACTTC
>TRBJ2-1|TRBV7-2|-|-
CASSLSGQSSYNEQFF
TGTGCCAGCAGCTTATCGGGGCAGAGCTCCTACAATGAGCAGTTCTTC
>TRBJ1-5|TRBV7-9|-|-
CASSYAAKNQPQHF
TGTGCCAGCAGCTACGCAGCGAAGAATCAGCCCCAGCATTTT
>TRBJ2-2|TRBV9|-|-
CASSVGTGELFF
TGTGCCAGCAGCGTTGGCACCGGGGAGCTGTTTTTT
>TRBJ2-5|TRBV5-6|TRBD2|-
CASGRYSGRAETQYF
TGTGCCAGCGGACGCTATAGCGGGAGGGCCGAGACCCAGTACTTC
>TRBJ2-2|TRBV29-1|-|-
CSVVESNTGELFF
TGCAGCGTTGTAGAGTCTAACACCGGGGAGCTGTTTTTT
>TRBJ2-3|TRBV7-9|TRBD2|-
CASSLGSGGTDTQYF
TGTGCCAGCAGCTTAGGAAGCGGGGGCACAGATACGCAGTATTTT
>TRBJ1-2|TRBV7-9|TRBD1|-
CASSLDRTGQGYTF
TGTGCCAGCAGCTTAGATCGGACAGGGCAGGGCTACACCTTC
>TRBJ2-1|TRBV6-5|-|-
CASTRANSAEQFF
TGTGCCAGCACCCGGGCCAATTCCGCTGAGCAGTTCTTC
>TRBJ1-2|TRBV5-1|-|-
CASSLADNYGYTF
TGCGCCAGCAGCTTGGCCGACAACTATGGCTACACCTTC
>TRBJ2-2|TRBV6-1|-|-
CASRPGTNTGELFF
TGTGCCAGCAGACCAGGGACGAACACCGGGGAGCTGTTTTTT
>TRBJ2-1|TRBV6-6|TRBD1|-
CASSYRDSNEQFF
TGTGCCAGCAGTTACCGGGACAGTAATGAGCAGTTCTTC
>TRBJ1-1|TRBV19|-|-
CASSTPGGQGVNTEAFF
TGTGCCAGTAGTACGCCGGGGGGGCAGGGAGTGAACACTGAAGCTTTCTTT
>TRBJ2-7|TRBV6-5|TRBD2|-
CASSYIAGGEQYF
TGTGCCAGCAGTTACATAGCGGGAGGCGAGCAGTACTTC
>TRBJ2-3|TRBV9|-|-
CASSGSYNTDTQYF
TGTGCCAGCAGCGGGTCCTACAACACAGATACGCAGTATTTT
>TRBJ2-3|TRBV10-2|TRBD2|many
CATLAGNTDTQYF
TGCGCCACCCTAGCGGGGAACACAGATACGCAGTATTTT
>TRBJ1-1|TRBV29-1|-|-
CSVDRGSWRVTEAFF
TGCAGCGTTGATCGTGGTTCGTGGAGGGTCACTGAAGCTTTCTTT
>TRBJ2-7|TRBV6-5|-|-
CASSYTALYEQYF
TGTGCCAGCAGTTACACAGCCCTATACGAGCAGTACTTC
>TRBJ2-7|TRBV7-8|-|-
CASSLAGAAEQYF
TGTGCCAGCAGCTTAGCAGGAGCGGCGGAGCAGTACTTC
>TRBJ2-3|TRBV11-2|-|-
CASRGLSGFSDTQYF
TGTGCCAGCAGAGGCTTGAGTGGTTTCTCAGATACGCAGTATTTT
>TRBJ2-3|TRBV7-8|TRBD2|-
CASSLLRLAGQGDTQYF
TGTGCCAGCAGCTTGCTGAGACTAGCGGGGCAGGGAGATACGCAGTATTTT
>TRBJ1-6|TRBV30|-|-
CAGGVWDYNSPLHF
TGTGCCGGAGGGGTTTGGGACTATAATTCACCCCTCCACTTT
>TRBJ1-1|TRBV11-2|TRBD1|-
CASLGQGTEAFF
TGTGCCTCACTAGGACAGGGGACTGAAGCTTTCTTT
>TRBJ2-7|TRBV7-8|-|-
CASSYGSYEQYF
TGTGCCAGCAGCTACGGCTCCTACGAGCAGTACTTC